This T cell receptor (beta chain) was obtained from a study of blood T cell repertoires in COVID-19. Study in general: Samples of COVID-19 (acute and convalescent) were obtained from the United States, Italy and Spain. From T cells, B-cell-depleted T cells, or PBMCs came the material, which was cDNA or gDNA.

Sequencing used immunoSEQ multiplex PCR; TCRdb keeps in-frame clones, though not all of them. The sample carries fewer than 450,000 clones, around 88% recorded once. The trim removed 4 bases at V and 11 bases at J, leaving 9 bases unmatched. CDR3 length: 14 amino acids. Germline V gene data show CDR1 as SQVTM and CDR2 as ANQGSEA. Followed longitudinally, the Seattle patients had been enrolled during active infection. The specimen sequenced was peripheral blood. This sequence joins TRBV29-1 and TRBJ1-6; 9 bases fit TRBD1. This receptor was obtained from a woman aged 45 to 65 with COVID-19, enrolled during active disease. The CDR3 DNA reads TGCAGCGTTGGTATGGGGACAGGGATGGCACCCCTCCACTTT. Amino acids: CSVGMGTGMAPLHF.